The T cell receptor (beta chain) under discussion was sequenced for a study of blood T cell repertoires in COVID-19. Turning to the study itself: Specimens from acute and convalescent COVID-19 originated in the United States, Italy and Spain.

The count of this clone is one. Data came from immunoSEQ multiplex PCR; TCRdb stores just in-frame clones and leaves some out. The sample carries about 210,000 clones, approximately 78% recorded once. The trim removed 4 bases at V and 6 bases at J, leaving 8 bases unmatched. Germline V gives CDR1 SGHDN, CDR2 FVKESK. This CDR3 region has 15 residues. The rearrangement joins TRBV14 to TRBJ2-2; 7 nucleotides agree with TRBD1. The sample consisted of PBMCs or T cells enriched from blood (not recorded which). The TCR sequence derives from a man aged 40-49 years who had recovered from COVID-19. CDR3 in amino acids: CASSLGQVSPGELFF. DNA of the CDR3: TGTGCCAGCAGCCTCGGACAGGTCTCCCCCGGGGAGCTGTTTTTT.